This TCR beta chain originates from a study of blood T cell repertoires in COVID-19. Authors' analysis steps: Reference gene primer amplification yielded estimated nucleated cell counts. This table comes from immunoSEQ multiplex PCR, and its TCRdb copy is limited to in-frame clones, with some not included. The D gene and trimming were derived from the DNA, and the V and J assignments and clone size from that table. Of more than 100,000 clones in the sample, roughly 80% were seen once. Germline V gene data show CDR1 as MNHEY and CDR2 as SVGAGI. The V end lost 7 bases, the J end lost 3 bases, and 15 bases lay between the germline ends. This CDR3 has 15 residues.

The chain is built from TRBV6-5 and TRBJ1-4; D possibly corresponds to TRBD1 (6 bases). The sequence was collected from a man in his sixties with acute or convalescent COVID-19. Sequenced sample: peripheral blood. The CDR3 loop reads CASIATGIANEKLFF. CDR3 bases: TGTGCCAGCATTGCCACAGGGATTGCTAATGAAAAACTGTTTTTT.